Below are 9 T cell receptor beta chains sequenced from a single sample in a study of blood T cell repertoires in COVID-19 (dated by TCRdb to the early 2020s). Libraries came from the immunoSEQ multiplex PCR assay. Here the immuneACCESS table is served through TCRdb, limited to in-frame sequences with V and J called. Missing clones are a known gap in these copies; in checked studies unresolved V genes cover under half, and the rest lacks a known reason. Present in this sample are about 190,000 clones, 70% to 80% of which were seen just once. The top ten clones comprise about an eighth of the sample. The sample comprised peripheral blood. The receptors stem from a woman in her forties or fifties with acute or convalescent COVID-19.

The chain combines TRBV5-6 with TRBJ1-1, with 7 bases matching TRBD1. J was trimmed by 1 base and V by 4 bases; bases with no gene match: 7. The CDR3 is 15 amino acids. Germline V CDR1 and CDR2: SGHDT, YYEEEE. In nucleotides, the CDR3 is TGTGCCAGCAGCACACACCGGGACAGGAACACTGAAGCTTTCTTT. Translating gives CASSTHRDRNTEAFF.

This clone was counted many times. The chain couples TRBV28 to TRBJ2-1, with D tentatively TRBD2 (5 bases). Germline V gene sequence: CDR1 MDHEN, CDR2 SYDVKM. V lost 7 bases, J lost 4 bases, and 11 bases lay in between. The CDR3 loop spans 13 amino acids. The CDR3 is CASKGGWYNEQFF. CDR3 sequence (DNA): TGTGCCAGCAAAGGCGGGTGGTACAATGAGCAGTTCTTC.

The V and J genes are TRBV6-5 and TRBJ1-1, with D possibly TRBD1 on 6 matching bases. V lost 4 bases and J lost 0, with 15 bases in between. This CDR3 is built from 16 residues. Germline V lookup: CDR1 MNHEY, CDR2 SVGAGI. CDR3 bases: TGTGCCAGCAGTTCATGGACAGATCGAATGAACACTGAAGCTTTCTTT. Translation: CASSSWTDRMNTEAFF.

The V call is TRBV7-2, the J call TRBJ2-1; 9 bases map to TRBD2. After removal of 2 bases from V and 8 bases from J, the junction contained 13 bases not matched to a gene. CDR1 and CDR2 from the germline V gene are SGHTA and FQGNSA. This CDR3 comprises 17 residues. Here the CDR3 reads CASSLSIAGAFRDEQFF. The CDR3 nucleotides are TGTGCCAGCAGCTTATCCATAGCGGGAGCCTTTAGGGATGAGCAGTTCTTC.

This clone occurred a few times. The V call is TRBV9, the J call TRBJ1-1, with a weak D call TRBD1 (6 bases). The CDR3 covers 17 residues. V gave up 3 bases and J gave up 0 bases, with 18 bases separating them. Germline V CDR1 and CDR2: SGDLS, YYNGEE. CDR3 sequence: CASSGGPSPRMNTEAFF. The CDR3 nucleotides are TGTGCCAGCAGCGGGGGGCCCTCCCCACGGATGAACACTGAAGCTTTCTTT.

The CDR3 is CATSRDQTVNSPLHF. CDR3 nucleotide sequence: TGTGCCACCAGCAGAGATCAAACAGTTAATTCACCCCTCCACTTT. This chain joins TRBV15 and TRBJ1-6; the D is unclear. CDR3 length equals 15 residues. Germline CDR1 is LNHNV and CDR2 is YYDKDF (reference sequence). V was shortened by 0 bases and J by 6 bases, with 9 bases between the two germline ends.

The chain couples TRBV3-1 (or the pseudogene TRBV3-2) to TRBJ1-2; TRBD1 matches at 8 bases. The CDR3 extends over 15 amino acids. The V segment lost 4 bases and the J segment 4 bases; nucleotides outside the gene matches: 8. Germline-derived CDR1 and CDR2 are LGHDT and YNNKEL (reference sequence). The CDR3 loop reads CASSRGQGGLYGYTF. In DNA, the CDR3 is TGTGCCAGCAGCCGCGGACAGGGCGGGCTCTATGGCTACACCTTC.

V usage is TRBV5-5 and J usage is TRBJ1-2, with TRBD1 identical over 9 bases. The CDR3 spans 17 residues. V trimming: 0 bases; J trimming: 7 bases; junction bases outside the gene matches: 13. Germline V gene sequence: CDR1 SGHKS, CDR2 YYEKEE (reference sequence). CDR3 residues: CASSLGTGATGWFGYTF. As DNA, the CDR3 is TGTGCCAGCAGCTTGGGGACAGGGGCCACCGGATGGTTTGGCTACACCTTC. Supplemented by reference TRBV5-5 and TRBJ1-2, the full variable domain reads DAGVTQSPTHLIKTRGQQVTLRCSPISGHKSVSWYQQVLGQGPQFIFQYYEKEERGRGNFPDRFSARQFPNYSSELNVNALLLGDSALYLCASSLGTGATGWFGYTFGSGTRLTVV.

The V gene is TRBV2, the J gene TRBJ2-1; 12 bases map to TRBD1. Germline CDR1 and CDR2: SNHLY and FYNNEI. The CDR3 has 16 amino acids. Germline trimming cut 4 bases from V and 1 base from J; bases unmatched to any gene: 2. CDR3 coding DNA: TGTGCCAGCAGTGGGGACAGGGGGCAGTCCTACAATGAGCAGTTCTTC. It encodes CASSGDRGQSYNEQFF.